What follows are 28 T cell receptor beta chains derived from one specimen sequenced in a study of molecular identifiers for immune sequencing clone quantification. MiXCR, applied by TCRdb to the PCR reads, yields one record per CDR3 protein. The table includes 490,000 or so distinct CDR3 sequences, 20% to 25% detected once. Sequenced sample: naive CD8+ T cells from blood, with Jurkat cell RNA spiked in. Subset indicated: FACS-sorted CD8+CD4-CCR7+CD45RA+ naive T cells. All receptors derive from a human donor in good health. Some libraries in this study had Jurkat cell RNA spiked in.

This clonotype appeared many times. CDR3 sequence (DNA): TGTGCCAGCAGCTTATTTGACAGGCCGCAGCCCCAGCATTTT. Its protein product is CASSLFDRPQPQHF. The rearrangement links TRBV7-9 to TRBJ1-5, with D possibly being TRBD1 (6 bases). CDR1 is SEHNR and CDR2 is FQNEAQ in the germline V gene (reference sequence). V lost 2 bases and J 7 bases, leaving 12 bases between the germline ends. The CDR3 is made up of 14 amino acids.

This clonotype was seen only a few times. The chain is built from TRBV30 and TRBJ1-1; D is undetermined. Trimming left V 0 bases short and J 0 bases short, with 8 bases between. This CDR3 is 14 amino acids long. Germline V gene sequence: CDR1 GTSNPN, CDR2 SVGIG (reference sequence). In DNA, the CDR3 is TGTGCCTGGAGTGTCGGGGTAATGAACACTGAAGCTTTCTTT. This gives the protein CAWSVGVMNTEAFF.

This clonotype was seen repeatedly, ten times or more. The rearrangement joins TRBV28 to TRBJ1-5, with unresolved D. Germline assignment: CDR1 MDHEN and CDR2 SYDVKM. This CDR3 region has 15 residues. Trimming removed 7 bases from V and 0 bases from J, with 13 bases in between. CDR3: CASMVQRYSNQPQHF. CDR3 DNA sequence: TGTGCCAGCATGGTCCAACGATATAGCAATCAGCCCCAGCATTTT. The complete variable domain, with remaining parts taken from reference TRBV28 and TRBJ1-5, reads DVKVTQSSRYLVKRTGEKVFLECVQDMDHENMFWYRQDPGLGLRLIYFSYDVKMKEKGDIPEGYSVSREKKERFSLILESASTNQTSMYLCASMVQRYSNQPQHFGDGTRLSIL.

This clonotype has at least ten counts. This rearrangement joins TRBV3-1 to TRBJ1-5; no reliable D call. V dropped 3 bases and J dropped 3 bases, with 12 bases sitting between them. The germline V gene has CDR1 LGHDT and CDR2 YNNKEL (reference sequence). The CDR3 is made up of 15 amino acids. The CDR3 DNA reads TGTGCCAGCAGCCAGAGCCCGGACCACAATCAGCCCCAGCATTTT. Amino acid sequence: CASSQSPDHNQPQHF.

J is TRBJ1-3 and V is TRBV30, with D unresolved. The CDR3 totals 11 residues. Per the germline V gene, CDR1 is GTSNPN and CDR2 is SVGIG (reference sequence). V was cut by 2 bases and J by 7 bases, with 6 bases left in between. CDR3 DNA sequence: TGTGCCTGGAGTATTACGAACACCATATATTTT. Translating it yields CAWSITNTIYF.

This clonotype was recorded at least ten times. The chain combines TRBV28 with TRBJ1-1; D is possibly TRBD1 (5 bases). Trimming stripped 6 bases from V and 1 base from J, with 12 bases between. Germline CDR1 is MDHEN and CDR2 is SYDVKM. The CDR3 covers 14 residues. The CDR3 loop reads CASRIGTPNTEAFF. CDR3 bases: TGTGCCAGCAGAATAGGGACTCCGAACACTGAAGCTTTCTTT. Full variable domain (rest looked up from reference TRBV28 and TRBJ1-1): DVKVTQSSRYLVKRTGEKVFLECVQDMDHENMFWYRQDPGLGLRLIYFSYDVKMKEKGDIPEGYSVSREKKERFSLILESASTNQTSMYLCASRIGTPNTEAFFGQGTRLTVV.

The genes are TRBV2 and TRBJ2-3, with TRBD2 matching over 9 bases. V was clipped by 7 bases and J by 4 bases; unmatched bases: 9. Germline lookup yields CDR1 SNHLY and CDR2 FYNNEI. This CDR3 spans 15 amino acids. CDR3: CASNEGGRAADTQYF. The CDR3 DNA sequence: TGTGCCAGCAATGAGGGCGGGAGGGCCGCAGATACGCAGTATTTT.

This clonotype was counted a few times. The chain uses TRBV4-1 and TRBJ1-1; no firm D call. The germline V gene has CDR1 MGHRA and CDR2 YSYEKL. The length of the CDR3 is 13 residues. The V end was cut by 1 base, the J end by 8 bases, with 11 bases between. The CDR3: CASSQAGTLEAFF. The CDR3 coding sequence is TGCGCCAGCAGCCAAGCTGGAACACTCGAAGCTTTCTTT.

This clonotype was counted at least ten times. J is TRBJ1-1 and V is TRBV25-1; 9 bases align to TRBD1. CDR3 length: 16 residues. CDR1 is MGHDK, CDR2 SYGVNS, per germline. With V trimmed by 1 base and J by 0 bases, 3 bases remained unmatched. The CDR3: CASSESGTGLNTEAFF. CDR3 coding DNA: TGTGCCAGCAGTGAATCCGGGACAGGGTTGAACACTGAAGCTTTCTTT.

At least ten counts were recorded for this clonotype. This sequence joins TRBV7-9 and TRBJ1-2, with D possibly matching TRBD1 (5 bases). Trimming left V 1 base short and J 5 bases short, with 20 bases between. The CDR3 contains 17 residues. Germline V gene lookup returns CDR1 SEHNR and CDR2 FQNEAQ (reference sequence). CDR3 residues: CASSLVTDTHTRYGYTF. The CDR3 DNA reads TGTGCCAGCAGCTTAGTGACAGACACCCATACGAGATATGGCTACACCTTC.

This clonotype has a handful of counts. CDR3 protein: CASSQGTAFSGNTIYF. DNA for the CDR3: TGCGCCAGCAGCCAGGGGACTGCCTTCTCTGGAAACACCATATATTTT. The rearrangement joins TRBV4-1 to TRBJ1-3; weak D call: TRBD1 (5 bases). The CDR3 covers 16 residues. CDR1 and CDR2 (germline): MGHRA, YSYEKL. The V end was cut by 3 bases, the J end by 0 bases, with 12 bases between.

Ten or more counts support this clonotype. The chain carries TRBV4-1 and TRBJ2-7, with D perhaps matching TRBD1 (6 bases). This CDR3 spans 14 amino acids. Germline CDR1 reads MGHRA; CDR2 reads YSYEKL. V lost 5 bases and J lost 2, with 13 bases in between. CDR3 amino acids: CASSVEQGAYEQYF. The CDR3 DNA sequence: TGCGCCAGCAGCGTTGAACAGGGTGCCTACGAGCAGTACTTC.

This clonotype was counted ten times or more. V gene TRBV4-1 combines with J gene TRBJ2-1; TRBD1 aligns across 7 bases. CDR3 length equals 15 residues. V trimming: 2 bases; J trimming: 4 bases; junction bases outside the gene matches: 5. Germline CDR1 and CDR2: MGHRA and YSYEKL. The DNA for the CDR3 is TGCGCCAGCAGCCAAACAGGGGTAGAGTACAATGAGCAGTTCTTC. Protein product: CASSQTGVEYNEQFF.

This chain joins TRBV28 and TRBJ1-2, with a possible D match to TRBD1 (5 bases). The V end lost 2 bases, the J end lost 6 bases, and 16 bases lay between the germline ends. The V gene's germline CDR1 is MDHEN and CDR2 SYDVKM. The CDR3 has 15 amino acids. The CDR3 nucleotides are TGTGCCAGCAGTTTAGGGACCCAGTTCGCCCATGGCTACACCTTC. Its protein is CASSLGTQFAHGYTF.

This sequence joins TRBV10-3 and TRBJ2-5; D unresolved. V lost 2 bases to trimming and J lost 5 bases, with 9 bases between them. The CDR3 has 13 amino acids. Germline loops: CDR1 ENHRY, CDR2 SYGVKD. CDR3 in amino acids: CAISEPLPETQYF. The CDR3 nucleotides read TGTGCCATCAGTGAGCCCCTTCCCGAGACCCAGTACTTC.

This clonotype was seen ten or more times. The chain joins TRBV25-1 to TRBJ2-1, with a tentative D call TRBD2 (5 bases). This CDR3 region has 15 residues. The germline V gene has CDR1 MGHDK and CDR2 SYGVNS. V dropped 6 bases and J dropped 2 bases, with 14 bases sitting between them. This CDR3 reads CASRDSKDAYNEQFF. The CDR3 bases are TGTGCCAGCAGGGACTCAAAGGATGCCTACAATGAGCAGTTCTTC.

For this clonotype: Compared with germline, one end of the junction differs, possibly owing to a read error. This chain links TRBV5-1 with TRBJ2-7, with 8 bases identical to TRBD2. This CDR3 is built from 14 residues. CDR1 and CDR2 (germline): SGHRS, YFSETQ. The CDR3 DNA is TGCGCCAGCAGCTTGGCAGCGGGAGTGGGCGAGCAGCACTTC. Its protein is CASSLAAGVGEQHF.

This clonotype was counted a few times. The chain carries TRBV27 and TRBJ1-1; D call uncertain. This CDR3 spans 15 amino acids. Per germline, CDR1 MNHEY and CDR2 SMNVEV (reference sequence). The V gene lost 2 bases and the J gene lost 1 base, with 11 bases spanning the gap. CDR3 sequence reads: CASSLSVGANTEAFF. DNA of the CDR3: TGTGCCAGCAGTTTAAGCGTGGGAGCGAACACTGAAGCTTTCTTT.

This clonotype was counted between two and nine times. The chain is built from TRBV7-6 and TRBJ2-7; 10 bases agree with TRBD1. Trimming at V came to 5 bases and at J to 2 bases, leaving 6 bases not matched to a gene. CDR3 length: 15 amino acids. From germline, CDR1 is SGHVS and CDR2 FNYEAQ. CDR3: CASSLGQGFPYEQYF. CDR3 sequence (DNA): TGTGCCAGCAGCCTGGGACAGGGGTTTCCCTACGAGCAGTACTTC.

This chain links TRBV13 with TRBJ2-1; D gene uncertain. Trimming cost V 4 bases and J 0 bases, with 10 bases left between them. The CDR3 runs 15 residues. CDR1 and CDR2 from the germline V gene are PRHDT and FYEKMQ (reference sequence). CDR3 protein: CASSSYTYSYNEQFF. The DNA for the CDR3 is TGTGCCAGCAGCTCCTATACTTACTCCTACAATGAGCAGTTCTTC. The variable domain in full, with the rest retrieved from reference TRBV13 and TRBJ2-1, is AAGVIQSPRHLIKEKRETATLKCYPIPRHDTVYWYQQGPGQDPQFLISFYEKMQSDKGSIPDRFSAQQFSDYHSELNMSSLELGDSALYFCASSSYTYSYNEQFFGPGTRLTVL.

This clonotype occurred a few times. This CDR3 is CASLGTSGRKGTGELFF. The CDR3 DNA sequence: TGTGCCAGCCTAGGGACTAGCGGGAGGAAGGGCACCGGGGAGCTGTTTTTT. The rearrangement links TRBV25-1 to TRBJ2-2, with 15 bases fitting TRBD2. The junction had 8 bases not matched to a gene; V was cut back by 8 bases and J by 4 bases. The germline V gene has CDR1 MGHDK and CDR2 SYGVNS. The CDR3 extends over 17 amino acids.

This clonotype was observed at least ten times. The chain carries TRBV7-9 and TRBJ1-1, with 10 bases matching TRBD1. This CDR3 spans 15 amino acids. V was clipped by 10 bases and J by 4 bases; unmatched bases: 12. CDR1 and CDR2 (germline): SEHNR, FQNEAQ (reference sequence). CDR3 nucleotides: TGTGCCACCACCTACCAGGGACAGGGGTCCACTGAAGCTTTCTTT. It encodes CATTYQGQGSTEAFF.

Many counts were recorded for this clonotype. The CDR3 DNA follows: TGTGCTAGTGGTTTGGATTCGGGACAGGGGGTTCGTGAGACCCAGTACTTC. This translates into CASGLDSGQGVRETQYF. The chain carries TRBV12-5 and TRBJ2-5, with 11 positions matching TRBD1. CDR1 and CDR2 from the germline V gene are LGHNT and FRNRAP. The CDR3 totals 17 residues. Trimming at V came to 1 base and at J to 5 bases, leaving 9 bases not matched to a gene.

This clonotype has more than one count but fewer than ten. CDR3 sequence (DNA): TGCAGCGTTGCGGGCACCTGGACAGATCACTATGGCTACACCTTC. It specifies CSVAGTWTDHYGYTF. This chain joins TRBV29-1 and TRBJ1-2, with a weak D call TRBD1 (6 bases). The CDR3 covers 15 residues. Germline V lookup: CDR1 SQVTM, CDR2 ANQGSEA. V was shortened by 4 bases and J by 3 bases, with 18 bases between the two germline ends.

The chain has TRBV3-1 and TRBJ1-1, with D possibly matching TRBD1 (6 bases). Trimming stripped 1 base from V and 10 bases from J, with 19 bases between. Germline-derived CDR1 and CDR2 are LGHDT and YNNKEL (reference sequence). The CDR3 extends over 15 amino acids. The CDR3 DNA reads TGTGCCAGCAGCCAAGGACAACAGGGTTGGTTTGGAGCTTTCTTT. This encodes CASSQGQQGWFGAFF.

Comments on this clonotype: This may come from a read error, since a much larger clone is one base off. J is TRBJ2-2 and V is TRBV4-3; D is ambiguous. Germline V lookup: CDR1 LGHNA, CDR2 YSLEER. The CDR3 spans 17 residues. CDR3 DNA sequence: TGCGCCAACAGCCAAGATCTTTACCGAACGAACACCGGGGAGCTGTTTTTT. This codes for CANSQDLYRTNTGELFF.

As regards this clonotype: A clone one base away is much larger, so this may be a read error. This rearrangement joins TRBV29-1 to TRBJ2-7; possibly TRBD1 for D (6 bases). The germline CDR1 and CDR2 sequences are SQVTM and ANQGSEA. The V and J ends lost 1 base and 3 bases respectively, with 19 bases between them. The CDR3 extends over 16 amino acids. The DNA of the CDR3 is TGCAGCGTTGAAGTTCGAGGGTCAGGGGTTCTCTACGAGCAGTACTTC. Amino acids: CSVEVRGSGVLYEQYF.

This clonotype was counted many times. The chain links TRBV28 to TRBJ2-5; 7 positions match TRBD1. Trimming cost V 3 bases and J 2 bases; bases outside gene matches: 9. CDR3 length: 16 residues. In germline, CDR1 is MDHEN, CDR2 SYDVKM. This chain's CDR3 is CASSFRLGTVQETQYF. As DNA, the CDR3 is TGTGCCAGCAGTTTCCGCCTCGGGACAGTACAAGAGACCCAGTACTTC.